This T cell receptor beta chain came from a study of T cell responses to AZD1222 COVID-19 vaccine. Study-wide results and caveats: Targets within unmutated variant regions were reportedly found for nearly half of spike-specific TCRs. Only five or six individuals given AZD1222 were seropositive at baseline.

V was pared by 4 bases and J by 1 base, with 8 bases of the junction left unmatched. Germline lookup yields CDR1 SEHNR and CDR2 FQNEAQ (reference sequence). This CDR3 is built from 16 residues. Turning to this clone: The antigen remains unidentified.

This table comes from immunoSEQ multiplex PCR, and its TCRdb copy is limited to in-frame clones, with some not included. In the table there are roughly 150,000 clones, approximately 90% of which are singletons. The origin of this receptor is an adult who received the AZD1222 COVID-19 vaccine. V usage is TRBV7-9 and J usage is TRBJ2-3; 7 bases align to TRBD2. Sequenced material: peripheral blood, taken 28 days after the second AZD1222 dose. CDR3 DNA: TGTGCCAGCAGCTCGCTCTCGGCGGGGGGCACAGATACGCAGTATTTT. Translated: CASSSLSAGGTDTQYF.